Below are 14 T cell receptor beta chains sequenced from a single sample in a study of early T cells in non-severe SARS-CoV-2 infection (TCRdb year 2021). Receptor libraries were prepared by 5' RACE. The sequencer listed for this sample is NextSeq 500. TCRdb handled the public reads itself, with Q25 trimming in fastp and clone calling in MiXCR, and kept productive beta chains. Here each entry gathers all rows of one CDR3 protein and keeps the most common genes and DNA. The sample includes fewer than 60,000 distinct CDR3 sequences, with about 9.3% observed a single time. The top ten clones comprise more than 12% of the sample. Sequences were obtained from whole blood. Receptor source: an adult who was a healthcare worker with PCR-confirmed SARS-CoV-2 infection or an uninfected control (not recorded which).

This clonotype was seen ten or more times. The genes are TRBV28 and TRBJ2-7; 9 nucleotides match TRBD1. The J segment lost 4 bases and the V segment lost 8 bases, leaving 18 bases of the junction unmatched. Germline V lookup: CDR1 MDHEN, CDR2 SYDVKM. This CDR3 comprises 17 residues. This CDR3 reads CASQGPETGGWGYEQYF. The CDR3 nucleotides read TGTGCCAGCCAAGGACCTGAGACAGGGGGATGGGGGTACGAGCAGTACTTC.

This clonotype came up many times. This chain uses TRBV7-2 with TRBJ1-1; no clear D gene. The germline V gene encodes CDR1 SGHTA and CDR2 FQGNSA. The CDR3 runs to 13 residues. Trimming shortened V by 1 base and J by 4 bases, and 7 bases separated the two germline ends. The CDR3 protein is CASSLDAVTEAFF. The CDR3 DNA follows: TGTGCCAGCAGCTTAGACGCTGTCACTGAAGCTTTCTTT.

In this sample, this clonotype turned up many times. The chain links TRBV4-2 to TRBJ2-1, with D possibly called TRBD1 or TRBD2 (6 bases each). Deletions cut 3 bases from V and 7 bases from J, with 16 bases between. This CDR3 contains 15 residues. The germline CDR1 and CDR2 sequences are LGHNA and YNFKEQ. This CDR3 is CASSHQGRDPNEQFF. The CDR3 DNA reads as TGTGCCAGCAGCCATCAGGGGCGGGACCCAAATGAGCAGTTCTTC.

This clonotype was observed many times. The chain joins TRBV5-4 to TRBJ2-2, with D possibly matching TRBD2 (6 bases). The CDR3 covers 16 residues. Germline CDR1 reads SGHNT; CDR2 reads YYREEE (reference sequence). V was pared by 4 bases and J by 1 base, with 14 bases between. The CDR3 protein is CASSPQAGLNTGELFF. The DNA for the CDR3 is TGTGCCAGCAGCCCTCAGGCGGGACTGAACACCGGGGAGCTGTTTTTT.

This clonotype was seen many times. This chain joins TRBV7-2 and TRBJ2-1, with 8 bases that match TRBD2. Losses at the gene ends were 5 bases for V and 4 bases for J; bases not matched to a gene: 10. This CDR3 region has 16 residues. Germline V gene data show CDR1 as SGHTA and CDR2 as FQGNSA. Here the CDR3 reads CASSAGGAVQYNEQFF. The CDR3 nucleotides read TGTGCCAGCAGCGCGGGGGGAGCGGTGCAATACAATGAGCAGTTCTTC.

This sequence joins TRBV20-1 and TRBJ1-1; a weak D match, TRBD1 (6 bases). The V end was cut by 6 bases, the J end by 8 bases, with 16 bases between. CDR1 is DFQATT and CDR2 is SNEGSKA in the germline V gene (reference sequence). This CDR3 is 12 amino acids long. CDR3 loop: CSAQITGSEAFF. CDR3 bases: TGCAGTGCGCAGATCACAGGGTCCGAAGCTTTCTTT.

In this sample, this clonotype turned up a few times. V and J are TRBV7-2 and TRBJ1-1; 9 bases line up with TRBD1. The CDR3 length is 14 residues. J gave up 5 bases and V 5 bases, and 6 bases lay outside the gene matches. Germline values: CDR1 SGHTA, CDR2 FQGNSA. The CDR3 sequence is CASSITGGRTEAFF. In DNA, the CDR3 is TGTGCCAGCAGCATTACAGGGGGCAGGACTGAAGCTTTCTTT. Together with reference TRBV7-2 and TRBJ1-1, the CDR3 gives the full variable domain: GAGVSQSPSNKVTEKGKDVELRCDPISGHTALYWYRQSLGQGLEFLIYFQGNSAPDKSGLPSDRFSAERTGGSVSTLTIQRTQQEDSAVYLCASSITGGRTEAFFGQGTRLTVV.

This clonotype was observed many times. This chain links TRBV24-1 with TRBJ2-3; 7 bases fit TRBD2. The CDR3 runs 14 residues. Trimming at V came to 4 bases and at J to 6 bases, leaving 6 bases not matched to a gene. Germline V lookup: CDR1 KGHDR, CDR2 SFDVKD. The CDR3 loop is CATSESGGLDTQYF. The CDR3 coding sequence is TGTGCCACCAGTGAGTCGGGAGGCTTGGATACGCAGTATTTT.

This clonotype has at least ten counts. The rearrangement uses TRBV7-2 and TRBJ1-5; D is ambiguous. The germline CDR1 and CDR2 sequences are SGHTA and FQGNSA. Trimming pared 1 base from V and 5 bases from J, leaving 15 bases between. CDR3 length equals 16 residues. DNA for the CDR3: TGTGCCAGCAGCTTAGGGGTAAGGGCGTTGGATCAGCCCCAGCATTTT. Translating gives CASSLGVRALDQPQHF.

This clonotype showed up many times. The V call is TRBV6-2 or TRBV6-3, the J call TRBJ2-7; D remains unclear. This CDR3 is 11 amino acids long. The V end lost 5 bases, the J end lost 9 bases, and 11 bases lay between the germline ends. Per the germline V gene, CDR1 is MNHEY and CDR2 is SVGEGT. This chain's CDR3 is CASSRPPAQYF. The DNA for the CDR3 is TGTGCCAGCAGTCGCCCGCCGGCGCAGTACTTC.

In this sample, this clonotype turned up many times. J is TRBJ1-1 and V is TRBV3-1; D remains unclear. The V gene's germline CDR1 is LGHDT and CDR2 YNNKEL (reference sequence). There are 14 residues in the CDR3. Trimming removed 5 bases at V and 3 bases at J, with 13 bases between. The CDR3 is CASSFGDLHTEAFF. DNA of the CDR3: TGTGCCAGCAGCTTTGGTGATTTGCACACTGAAGCTTTCTTT.

This clonotype was detected a few times. The chain carries TRBV2 and TRBJ2-2; 10 nucleotides match TRBD1. This CDR3 is 14 amino acids long. Germline CDR1 SNHLY, CDR2 FYNNEI. Trimming took 10 bases from V and 0 from J; bases not matched to a gene: 2. The CDR3 nucleotides are TGTGCCACCGGACAGGGGGCGAACACCGGGGAGCTGTTTTTT. Amino acids: CATGQGANTGELFF.

This clonotype has just a few counts. The chain couples TRBV20-1 to TRBJ2-1, with 9 bases that match TRBD2. Per germline, CDR1 DFQATT and CDR2 SNEGSKA (reference sequence). Trimming removed 3 bases from V and 5 bases from J; junction bases left unmatched: 5. The CDR3 covers 14 residues. The CDR3 coding sequence is TGCAGTGCTAGTCGCGGACTAGCGCACAATGAGCAGTTCTTC. Protein: CSASRGLAHNEQFF.

This clonotype occurred many times. The genes are TRBV15 and TRBJ2-1; possibly TRBD2 for D (5 bases). CDR3 size: 16 residues. Trimming removed 4 bases at V and 1 base at J, with 14 bases between. Germline lookup yields CDR1 LNHNV and CDR2 YYDKDF (reference sequence). DNA for the CDR3: TGTGCCACCAGCACCCCGAAGGTAGCGTCCTACAATGAGCAGTTCTTC. This translates into CATSTPKVASYNEQFF.